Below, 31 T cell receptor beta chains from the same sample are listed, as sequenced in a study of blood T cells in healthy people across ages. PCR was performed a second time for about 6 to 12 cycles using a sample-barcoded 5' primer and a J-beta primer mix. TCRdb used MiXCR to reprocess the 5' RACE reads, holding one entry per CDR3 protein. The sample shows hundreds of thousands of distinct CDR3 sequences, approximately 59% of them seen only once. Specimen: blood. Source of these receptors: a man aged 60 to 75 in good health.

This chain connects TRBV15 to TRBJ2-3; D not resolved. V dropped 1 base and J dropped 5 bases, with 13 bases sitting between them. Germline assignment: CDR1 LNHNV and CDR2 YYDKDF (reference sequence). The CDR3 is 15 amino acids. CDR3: CATSRGLGFQDTQYF. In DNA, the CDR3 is TGTGCCACCAGCAGAGGTTTGGGATTCCAAGATACGCAGTATTTT. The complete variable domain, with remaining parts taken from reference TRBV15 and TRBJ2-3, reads DAMVIQNPRYQVTQFGKPVTLSCSQTLNHNVMYWYQQKSSQAPKLLFHYYDKDFNNEADTPDNFQSRRPNTSFCFLDIRSPGLGDTAMYLCATSRGLGFQDTQYFGPGTRLTVL.

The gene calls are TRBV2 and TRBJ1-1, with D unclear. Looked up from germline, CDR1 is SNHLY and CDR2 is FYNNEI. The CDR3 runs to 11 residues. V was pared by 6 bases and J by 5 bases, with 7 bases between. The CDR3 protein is CASRSLTEAFF. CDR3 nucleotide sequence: TGTGCCAGCAGATCCCTGACTGAAGCTTTCTTT.

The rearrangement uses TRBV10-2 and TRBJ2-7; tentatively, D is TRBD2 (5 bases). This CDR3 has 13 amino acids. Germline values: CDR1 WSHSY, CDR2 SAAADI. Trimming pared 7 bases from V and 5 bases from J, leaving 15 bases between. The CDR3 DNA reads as TGCGCCAGCACCCGAGGGTATTTGGACGAGCAGTACTTC. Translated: CASTRGYLDEQYF.

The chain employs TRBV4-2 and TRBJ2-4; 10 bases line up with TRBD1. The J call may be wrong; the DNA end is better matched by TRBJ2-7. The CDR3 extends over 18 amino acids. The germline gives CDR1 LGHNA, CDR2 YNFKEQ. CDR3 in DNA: TGTGCCAGCAGCCAAGAAATTGCGGTCGGACAGGGGGCCTACGAGCAGTACTTC. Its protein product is CASSQEIAVGQGAYEQYF.

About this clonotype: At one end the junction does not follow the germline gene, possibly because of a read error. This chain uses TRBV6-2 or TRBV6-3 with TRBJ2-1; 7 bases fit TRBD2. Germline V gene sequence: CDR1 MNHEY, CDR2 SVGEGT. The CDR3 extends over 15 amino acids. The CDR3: CGSFGGLSSYNEQFF. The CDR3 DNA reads TGTGGCAGCTTTGGGGGACTAAGCTCCTACAATGAGCAGTTCTTC.

The CDR3 region has the DNA TGTGCCAGCAGTCCTCAGACAGGGGTTTTAGGGGGCTACACCTTC. Protein product: CASSPQTGVLGGYTF. The gene calls are TRBV12-3 or TRBV12-4 and TRBJ1-2; 8 bases align to TRBD1. The length of the CDR3 is 15 residues. V lost 5 bases to trimming and J lost 8 bases; unmatched junction nucleotides: 13.

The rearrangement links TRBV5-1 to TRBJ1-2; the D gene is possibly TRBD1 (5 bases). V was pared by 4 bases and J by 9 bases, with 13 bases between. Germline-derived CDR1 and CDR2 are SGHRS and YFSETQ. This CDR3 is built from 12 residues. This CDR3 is CASSGAGGSYTF. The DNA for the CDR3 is TGCGCCAGCAGCGGGGCTGGAGGGAGCTACACCTTC.

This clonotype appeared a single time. The DNA for the CDR3 is TGTGCCAGCAGTTACTCGGAACAGCTCTCCTACGAGCAGTACTTC. It codes for CASSYSEQLSYEQYF. The chain employs TRBV6-5 and TRBJ2-7; D is unclear. Per germline, CDR1 MNHEY and CDR2 SVGAGI. V lost 0 bases, J lost 0 bases, and 9 bases lay in between. The CDR3 loop spans 15 amino acids.

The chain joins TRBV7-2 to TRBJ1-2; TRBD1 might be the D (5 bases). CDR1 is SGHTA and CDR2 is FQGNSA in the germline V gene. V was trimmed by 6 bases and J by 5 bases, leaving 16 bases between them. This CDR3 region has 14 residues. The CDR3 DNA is TGTGCCAGCAGGTTCAGGGATGACAGATATGGCTACACCTTC. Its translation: CASRFRDDRYGYTF.

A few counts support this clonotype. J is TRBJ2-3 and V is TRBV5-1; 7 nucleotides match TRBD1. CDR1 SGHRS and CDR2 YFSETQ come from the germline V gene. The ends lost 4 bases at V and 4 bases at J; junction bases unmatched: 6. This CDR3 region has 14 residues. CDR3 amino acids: CASSGGQISDTQYF. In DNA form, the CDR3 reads TGCGCCAGCAGCGGGGGACAGATCTCAGATACGCAGTATTTT.

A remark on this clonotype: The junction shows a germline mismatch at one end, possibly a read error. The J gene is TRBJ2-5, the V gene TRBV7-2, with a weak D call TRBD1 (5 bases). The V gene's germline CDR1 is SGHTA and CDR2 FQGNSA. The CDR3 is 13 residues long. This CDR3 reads CASSLRATEPQYF. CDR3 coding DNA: TGTGCCAGCAGCTTAAGGGCGACAGAGCCCCAGTACTTC. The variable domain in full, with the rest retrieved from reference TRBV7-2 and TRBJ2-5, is GAGVSQSPSNKVTEKGKDVELRCDPISGHTALYWYRQSLGQGLEFLIYFQGNSAPDKSGLPSDRFSAERTGGSVSTLTIQRTQQEDSAVYLCASSLRATEPQYFGPGTRLLVL.

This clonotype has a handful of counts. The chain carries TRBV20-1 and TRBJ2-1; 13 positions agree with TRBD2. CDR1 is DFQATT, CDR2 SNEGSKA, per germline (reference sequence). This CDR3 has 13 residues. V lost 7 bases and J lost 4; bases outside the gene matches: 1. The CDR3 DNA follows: TGCAGTGTGACTAGCGGGGGGTACAATGAGCAGTTCTTC. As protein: CSVTSGGYNEQFF.

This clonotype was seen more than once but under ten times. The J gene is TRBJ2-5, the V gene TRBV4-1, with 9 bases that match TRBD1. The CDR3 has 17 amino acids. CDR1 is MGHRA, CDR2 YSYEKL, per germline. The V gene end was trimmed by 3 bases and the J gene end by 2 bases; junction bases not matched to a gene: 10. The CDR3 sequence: CASSHLYPGQGQETQYF. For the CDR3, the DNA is TGCGCCAGCAGCCATCTCTACCCGGGACAGGGACAAGAGACCCAGTACTTC.

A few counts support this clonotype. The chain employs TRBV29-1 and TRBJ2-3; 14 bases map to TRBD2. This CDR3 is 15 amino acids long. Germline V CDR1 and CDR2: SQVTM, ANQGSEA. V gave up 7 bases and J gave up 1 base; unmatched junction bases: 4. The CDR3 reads CSARGLAGGTDTQYF. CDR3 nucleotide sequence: TGCAGCGCACGGGGACTAGCGGGGGGCACAGATACGCAGTATTTT.

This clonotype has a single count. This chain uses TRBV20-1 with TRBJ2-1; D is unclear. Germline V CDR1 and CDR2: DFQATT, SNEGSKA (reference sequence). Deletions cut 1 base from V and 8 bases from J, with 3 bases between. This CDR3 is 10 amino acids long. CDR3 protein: CSARVDEQFF. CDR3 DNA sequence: TGCAGTGCTAGAGTTGATGAGCAGTTCTTC.

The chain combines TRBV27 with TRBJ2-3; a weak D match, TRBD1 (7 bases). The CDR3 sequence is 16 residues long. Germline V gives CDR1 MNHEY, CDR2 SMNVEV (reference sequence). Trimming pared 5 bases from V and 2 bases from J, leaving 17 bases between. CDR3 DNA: TGTGCCAGCAGTCCAAAGACAGGGAGGTACACAGATACGCAGTATTTT. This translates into CASSPKTGRYTDTQYF.

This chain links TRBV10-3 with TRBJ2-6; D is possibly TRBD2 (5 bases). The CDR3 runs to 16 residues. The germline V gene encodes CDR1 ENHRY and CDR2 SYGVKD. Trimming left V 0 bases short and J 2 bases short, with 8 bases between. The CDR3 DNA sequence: TGTGCCATCAGTGAGTCGAGGGCTACTGGGGCCAACGTCCTGACTTTC. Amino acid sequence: CAISESRATGANVLTF.

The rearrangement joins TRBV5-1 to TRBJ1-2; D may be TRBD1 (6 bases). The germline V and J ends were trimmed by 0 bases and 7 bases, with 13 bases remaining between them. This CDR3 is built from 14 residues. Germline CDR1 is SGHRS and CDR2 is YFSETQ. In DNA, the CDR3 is TGCGCCAGCAGCTTGGGACAGGTCTCCGGTGGCTACACCTTC. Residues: CASSLGQVSGGYTF.

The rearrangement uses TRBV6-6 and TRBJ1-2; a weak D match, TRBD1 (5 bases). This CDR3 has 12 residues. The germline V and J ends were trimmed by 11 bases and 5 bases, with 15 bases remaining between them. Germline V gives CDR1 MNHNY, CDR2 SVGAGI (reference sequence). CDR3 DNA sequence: TGTGCCGTCGACTTGGGGGGTTATGGCTACACCTTC. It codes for CAVDLGGYGYTF.

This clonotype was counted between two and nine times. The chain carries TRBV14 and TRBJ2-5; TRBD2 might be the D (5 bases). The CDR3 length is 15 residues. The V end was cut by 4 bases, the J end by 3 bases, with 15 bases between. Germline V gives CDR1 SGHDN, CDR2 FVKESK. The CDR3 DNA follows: TGTGCCAGCAGCCCCCTAGGACTTCCTGAAGAGACCCAGTACTTC. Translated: CASSPLGLPEETQYF.

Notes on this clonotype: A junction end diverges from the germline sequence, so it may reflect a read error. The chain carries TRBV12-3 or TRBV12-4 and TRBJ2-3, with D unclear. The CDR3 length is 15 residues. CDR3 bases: TGTGCCTGCAGTTTAATAAGCCCGAGCACAGATACGCAGTATTTT. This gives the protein CACSLISPSTDTQYF.

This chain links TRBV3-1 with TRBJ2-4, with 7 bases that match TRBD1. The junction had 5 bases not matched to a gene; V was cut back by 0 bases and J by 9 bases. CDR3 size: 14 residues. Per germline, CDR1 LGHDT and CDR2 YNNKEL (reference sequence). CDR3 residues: CASSQDSTGRIQYF. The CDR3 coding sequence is TGTGCCAGCAGCCAAGATTCGACAGGGCGCATTCAGTACTTC.

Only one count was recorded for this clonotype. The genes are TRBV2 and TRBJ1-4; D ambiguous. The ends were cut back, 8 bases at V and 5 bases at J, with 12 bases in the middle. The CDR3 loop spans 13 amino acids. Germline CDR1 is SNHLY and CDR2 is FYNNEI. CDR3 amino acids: CASSRLPNEKLFF. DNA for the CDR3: TGTGCCAGCTCCAGACTGCCCAATGAAAAACTGTTTTTT. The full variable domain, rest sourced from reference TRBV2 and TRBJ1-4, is EPEVTQTPSHQVTQMGQEVILRCVPISNHLYFYWYRQILGQKVEFLVSFYNNEISEKSEIFDDQFSVERPDGSNFTLKIRSTKLEDSAMYFCASSRLPNEKLFFGSGTQLSVL.

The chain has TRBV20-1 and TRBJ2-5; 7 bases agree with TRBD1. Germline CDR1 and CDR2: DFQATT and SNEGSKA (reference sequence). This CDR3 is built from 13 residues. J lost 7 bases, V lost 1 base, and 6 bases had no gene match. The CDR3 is CSARVTGRGTQYF. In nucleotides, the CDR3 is TGCAGTGCTAGAGTGACAGGGAGAGGGACCCAGTACTTC.

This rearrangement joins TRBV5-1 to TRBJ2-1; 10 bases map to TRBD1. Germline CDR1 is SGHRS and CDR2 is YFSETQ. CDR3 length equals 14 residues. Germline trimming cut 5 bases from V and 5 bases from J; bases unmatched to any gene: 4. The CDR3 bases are TGCGCCAGCAGGGGACAGGGGTTAAACAATGAGCAGTTCTTC. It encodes CASRGQGLNNEQFF.

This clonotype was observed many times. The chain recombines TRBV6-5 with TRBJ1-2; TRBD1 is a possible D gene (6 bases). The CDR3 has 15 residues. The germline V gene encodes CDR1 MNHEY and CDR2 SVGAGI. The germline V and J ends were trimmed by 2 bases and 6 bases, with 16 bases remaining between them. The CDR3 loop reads CASSYGRTVLHGYTF. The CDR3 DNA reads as TGTGCCAGCAGTTACGGCCGGACAGTGCTTCATGGCTACACCTTC.

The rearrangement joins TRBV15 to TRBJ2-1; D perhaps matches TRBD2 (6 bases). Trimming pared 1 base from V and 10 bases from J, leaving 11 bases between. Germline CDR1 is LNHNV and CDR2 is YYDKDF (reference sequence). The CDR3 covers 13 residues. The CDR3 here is CATSRVPRGEQFF. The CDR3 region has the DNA TGTGCCACCAGCAGAGTACCTCGGGGGGAGCAGTTCTTC.

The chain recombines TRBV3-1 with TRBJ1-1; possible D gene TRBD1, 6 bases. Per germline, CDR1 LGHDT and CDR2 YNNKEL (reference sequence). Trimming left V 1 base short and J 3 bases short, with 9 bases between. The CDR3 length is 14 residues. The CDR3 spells CASSQGGQYTEAFF. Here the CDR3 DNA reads TGTGCCAGCAGCCAAGGAGGACAGTACACTGAAGCTTTCTTT.

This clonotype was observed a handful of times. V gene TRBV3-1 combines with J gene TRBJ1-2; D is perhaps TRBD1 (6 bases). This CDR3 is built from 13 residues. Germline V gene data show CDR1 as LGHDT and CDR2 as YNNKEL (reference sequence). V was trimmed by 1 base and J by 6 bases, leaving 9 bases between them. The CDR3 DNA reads TGTGCCAGCAGCCAAGGGACAGTGAATGGCTACACCTTC. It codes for CASSQGTVNGYTF. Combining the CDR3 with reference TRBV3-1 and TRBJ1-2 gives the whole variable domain DTAVSQTPKYLVTQMGNDKSIKCEQNLGHDTMYWYKQDSKKFLKIMFSYNNKELIINETVPNRFSPKSPDKAHLNLHINSLELGDSAVYFCASSQGTVNGYTFGSGTRLTVV.

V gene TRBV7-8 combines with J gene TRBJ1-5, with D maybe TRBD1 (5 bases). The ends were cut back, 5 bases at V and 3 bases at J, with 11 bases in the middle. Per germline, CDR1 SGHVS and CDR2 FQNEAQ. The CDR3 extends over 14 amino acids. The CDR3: CASSPQVVNQPQHF. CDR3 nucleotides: TGTGCCAGCAGCCCACAGGTTGTCAATCAGCCCCAGCATTTT.

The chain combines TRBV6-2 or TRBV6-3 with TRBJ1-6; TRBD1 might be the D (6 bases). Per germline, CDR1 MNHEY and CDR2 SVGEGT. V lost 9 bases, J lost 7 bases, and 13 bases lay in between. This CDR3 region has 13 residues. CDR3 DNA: TGTGCCAGTAGACAGGACCGGAATTCACCCCTCCACTTT. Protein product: CASRQDRNSPLHF.